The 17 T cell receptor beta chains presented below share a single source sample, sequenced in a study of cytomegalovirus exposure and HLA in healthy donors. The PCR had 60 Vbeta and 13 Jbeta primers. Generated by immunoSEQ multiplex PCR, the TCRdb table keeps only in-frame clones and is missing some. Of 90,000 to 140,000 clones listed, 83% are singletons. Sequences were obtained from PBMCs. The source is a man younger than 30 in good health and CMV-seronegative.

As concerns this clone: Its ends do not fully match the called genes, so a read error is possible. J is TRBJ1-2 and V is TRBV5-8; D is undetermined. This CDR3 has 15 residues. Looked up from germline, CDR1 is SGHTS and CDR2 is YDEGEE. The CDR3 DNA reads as TGCGCCAGCAGCCCCGCAACGGGGACTAACTATGGCTACACCTTC. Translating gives CASSPATGTNYGYTF.

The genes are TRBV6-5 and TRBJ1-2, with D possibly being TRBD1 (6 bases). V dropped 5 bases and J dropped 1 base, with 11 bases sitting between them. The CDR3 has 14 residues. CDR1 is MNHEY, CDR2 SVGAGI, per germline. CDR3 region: CASSEDRNNYGYTF. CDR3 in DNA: TGTGCCAGCAGTGAAGACAGGAATAACTATGGCTACACCTTC.

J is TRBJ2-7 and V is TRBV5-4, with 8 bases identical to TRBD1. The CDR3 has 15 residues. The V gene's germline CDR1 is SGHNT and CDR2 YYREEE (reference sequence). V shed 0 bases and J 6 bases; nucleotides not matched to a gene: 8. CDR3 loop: CASSLARTGWGEQYF. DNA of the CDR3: TGTGCCAGCAGCTTGGCCCGGACAGGGTGGGGCGAGCAGTACTTC. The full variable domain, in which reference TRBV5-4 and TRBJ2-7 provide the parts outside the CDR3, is ETGVTQSPTHLIKTRGQQVTLRCSSQSGHNTVSWYQQALGQGPQFIFQYYREEENGRGNFPPRFSGLQFPNYSSELNVNALELDDSALYLCASSLARTGWGEQYFGPGTRLTVT.

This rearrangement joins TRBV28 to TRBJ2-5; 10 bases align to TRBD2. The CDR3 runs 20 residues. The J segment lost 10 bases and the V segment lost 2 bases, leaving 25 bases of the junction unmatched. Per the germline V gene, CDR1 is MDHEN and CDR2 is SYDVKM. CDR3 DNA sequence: TGTGCCAGCAGTTTAAGACGACAGGGGCTGGCTAGCGGGAGATCGGTGGACCAGTACTTC. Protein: CASSLRRQGLASGRSVDQYF.

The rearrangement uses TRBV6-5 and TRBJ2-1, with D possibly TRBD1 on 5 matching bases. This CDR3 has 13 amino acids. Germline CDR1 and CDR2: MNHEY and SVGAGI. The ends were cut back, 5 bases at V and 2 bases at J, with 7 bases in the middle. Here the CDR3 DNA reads TGTGCCAGCAGTGAGGACACCTACAATGAGCAGTTCTTC. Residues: CASSEDTYNEQFF.

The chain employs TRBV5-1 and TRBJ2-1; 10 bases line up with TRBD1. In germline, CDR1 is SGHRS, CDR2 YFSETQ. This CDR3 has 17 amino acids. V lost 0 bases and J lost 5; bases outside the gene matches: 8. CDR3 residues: CASSLGVYGTGDNEQFF. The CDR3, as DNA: TGCGCCAGCAGCTTGGGGGTCTACGGGACAGGGGACAATGAGCAGTTCTTC.

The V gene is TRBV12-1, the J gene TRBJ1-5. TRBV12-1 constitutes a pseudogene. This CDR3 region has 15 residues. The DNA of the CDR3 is TGTGCCAAAGAAGGTCCGGGGATGTGCAATCAGCCCCAGCATTTT. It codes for CAKEGPGMCNQPQHF.

CDR3 nucleotide sequence: TGTGCCAGCAGAGACGTCGGGACAGGGGCAGATACGCAGTATTTT. Translation gives CASRDVGTGADTQYF. The rearrangement uses TRBV6-1 and TRBJ2-3, with 10 bases aligning to TRBD1. Trimming cost V 6 bases and J 4 bases; bases outside gene matches: 7. Germline assignment: CDR1 MNHNS and CDR2 SASEGT. There are 15 residues in the CDR3.

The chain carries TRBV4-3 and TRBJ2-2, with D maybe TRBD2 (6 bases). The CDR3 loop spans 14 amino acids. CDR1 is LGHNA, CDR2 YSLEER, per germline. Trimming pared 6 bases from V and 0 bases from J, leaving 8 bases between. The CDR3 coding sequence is TGCGCCAGCAGGGAGGGCCCGAACACCGGGGAGCTGTTTTTT. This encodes CASREGPNTGELFF.

CDR3 loop: CASSKDRVNQPQHF. In nucleotides, the CDR3 is TGTGCCAGCAGTAAGGACAGAGTCAATCAGCCCCAGCATTTT. This chain links TRBV6-1 with TRBJ1-5; D is perhaps TRBD1 (6 bases). This CDR3 comprises 14 residues. V was clipped by 5 bases and J by 3 bases, with 11 bases between them. Germline V lookup: CDR1 MNHNS, CDR2 SASEGT.

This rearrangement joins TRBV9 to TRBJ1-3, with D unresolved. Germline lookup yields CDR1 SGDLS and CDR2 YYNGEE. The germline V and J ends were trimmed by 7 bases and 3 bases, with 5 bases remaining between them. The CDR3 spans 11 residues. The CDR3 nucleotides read TGTGCCAGCGGAGATGGAAACACCATATATTTT. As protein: CASGDGNTIYF.

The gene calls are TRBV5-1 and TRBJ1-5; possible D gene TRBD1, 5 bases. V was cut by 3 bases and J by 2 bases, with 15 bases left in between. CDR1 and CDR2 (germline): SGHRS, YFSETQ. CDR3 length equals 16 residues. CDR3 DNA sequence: TGCGCCAGCAGCTACGGGACTCTCGGCGGCAATCAGCCCCAGCATTTT. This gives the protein CASSYGTLGGNQPQHF. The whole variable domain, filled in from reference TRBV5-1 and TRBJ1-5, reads KAGVTQTPRYLIKTRGQQVTLSCSPISGHRSVSWYQQTPGQGLQFLFEYFSETQRNKGNFPGRFSGRQFSNSRSEMNVSTLELGDSALYLCASSYGTLGGNQPQHFGDGTRLSIL.

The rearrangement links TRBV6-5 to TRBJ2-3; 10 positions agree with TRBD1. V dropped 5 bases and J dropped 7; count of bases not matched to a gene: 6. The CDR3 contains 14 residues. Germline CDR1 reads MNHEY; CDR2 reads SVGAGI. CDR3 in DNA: TGTGCCAGCAGTAAGACAGGGGGCACGAATACGCAGTATTTT. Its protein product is CASSKTGGTNTQYF.

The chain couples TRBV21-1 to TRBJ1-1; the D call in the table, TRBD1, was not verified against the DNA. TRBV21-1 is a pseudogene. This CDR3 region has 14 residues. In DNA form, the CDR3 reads TGTGCCAGCAGAAAAAGGACAGGGGTGGGCAAAGCTTTCTTT. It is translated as CASRKRTGVGKAFF.

The CDR3 region is CASSPGVNYGYTF. The CDR3 nucleotides are TGTGCCAGCAGCCCAGGGGTTAACTATGGCTACACCTTC. J is TRBJ1-2 and V is TRBV6-6, with D perhaps TRBD1 (6 bases). Trimming took off 6 bases at V and 1 base at J, with 9 bases between the two ends. Germline V gives CDR1 MNHNY, CDR2 SVGAGI (reference sequence). CDR3 length: 13 amino acids.

CDR3 bases: TGTGCCAGCAGTTTAGACAGGGGAAGTGGCTACACCTTC. This sequence encodes CASSLDRGSGYTF. The chain links TRBV27 to TRBJ1-2; TRBD1 agrees at 8 bases. Germline CDR1 and CDR2: MNHEY and SMNVEV (reference sequence). The junction had 3 bases not matched to a gene; V was cut back by 2 bases and J by 7 bases. This CDR3 is 13 amino acids long.

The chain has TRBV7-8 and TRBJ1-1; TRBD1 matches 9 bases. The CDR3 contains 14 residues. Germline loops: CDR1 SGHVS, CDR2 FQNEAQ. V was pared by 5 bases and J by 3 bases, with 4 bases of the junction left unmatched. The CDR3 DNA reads TGTGCCAGCAGCCGAACAGGGGGCTACACTGAAGCTTTCTTT. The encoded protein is CASSRTGGYTEAFF.